This entry lists 7 T cell receptor beta chains sequenced from one sample in a study of T-cell reconstitution after alpha-beta-depleted transplantation in children listed by TCRdb under 2016. Read against the paper, the sample's treatment or condition label means: allogeneic hematopoietic cell transplantation with graft depleted of TCRalphabeta T cells and CD19 B cells. The library was built by means of PCR. The sequencer listed for this sample is Illumina HiSeq 2500. TCR library preparation used molecular barcoding, with unique molecular identifiers applied to normalize quantification of the TCRbeta repertoire. TCRdb cleaned the public reads at Q25 with fastp, built clones with MiXCR and kept in-frame beta chains. Every distinct CDR3 protein forms one entry, paired with its most common genes and DNA. This sample comprises 350,000 to 500,000 distinct CDR3 sequences, approximately 41% of them detected only once. The biggest ten clones account for 25% to 30% of the sample.

The sequencing used PBMCs, collected before TCRalphabeta/CD19-depleted stem cell transplant. The source is a girl aged 2 to 10 with aplastic anemia, due to receive a stem cell transplant.

The rearrangement joins TRBV20-1 to TRBJ2-7, with unresolved D. Germline CDR1 DFQATT, CDR2 SNEGSKA (reference sequence). The CDR3 runs to 14 residues. The V end lost 0 bases, the J end lost 3 bases, and 12 bases lay between the germline ends. CDR3 sequence reads: CSARDLPSFYEQYF. The CDR3, as DNA: TGCAGTGCTAGAGATTTACCTAGTTTCTACGAGCAGTACTTC.

In this sample, this clonotype turned up many times. The CDR3 spells CASNGGDTDTQYF. The CDR3 DNA follows: TGTGCCAGCAATGGGGGTGACACAGATACGCAGTATTTT. The chain is built from TRBV28 and TRBJ2-3; D tentatively reads TRBD1 or TRBD2 (5 bases each). Germline assignment: CDR1 MDHEN and CDR2 SYDVKM. V lost 7 bases and J 2 bases, leaving 10 bases between the germline ends. The CDR3 length is 13 residues.

This chain joins TRBV7-9 and TRBJ2-3; D not resolved. The CDR3 spans 15 residues. Germline CDR1 SEHNR, CDR2 FQNEAQ (reference sequence). Trimming pared 0 bases from V and 0 bases from J, leaving 7 bases between. CDR3 sequence reads: CASSLALTSTDTQYF. The CDR3 nucleotides read TGTGCCAGCAGCTTAGCCCTTACTAGCACAGATACGCAGTATTTT.

The gene calls are TRBV7-2 and TRBJ2-7; 7 nucleotides line up with TRBD2. The trim removed 4 bases at V and 9 bases at J, leaving 9 bases unmatched. Germline CDR1 and CDR2: SGHTA and FQGNSA. The CDR3 extends over 13 amino acids. CDR3 sequence: CASSSGLSFWQYF. The CDR3 DNA sequence: TGTGCCAGCAGCTCGGGACTAAGTTTTTGGCAGTACTTC.

This clonotype was counted a few times. This sequence joins TRBV15 and TRBJ2-7, with 8 bases that match TRBD2. CDR1 LNHNV and CDR2 YYDKDF come from the germline V gene (reference sequence). This CDR3 spans 15 amino acids. With V trimmed by 0 bases and J by 5 bases, 6 bases remained unmatched. The CDR3 region is CATSRDPGGIDEQYF. For the CDR3, the DNA is TGTGCCACCAGCAGAGATCCGGGGGGGATCGACGAGCAGTACTTC.

Comments on this clonotype: At one of its ends the junction is not consistent with the germline gene, which may arise from a read error. The chain links TRBV10-3 to TRBJ2-7; 7 bases are shared with TRBD1. Germline CDR1 ENHRY, CDR2 SYGVKD. The CDR3 is made up of 14 amino acids. The CDR3 loop is CSISEGQSFYEQYF. The CDR3 nucleotides read TGTTCCATCAGTGAGGGACAGTCCTTCTACGAGCAGTACTTC.

This rearrangement joins TRBV7-9 to TRBJ2-7; 9 nucleotides align to TRBD1. CDR3 length: 15 amino acids. Germline CDR1 SEHNR, CDR2 FQNEAQ (reference sequence). J gave up 5 bases and V 5 bases, and 10 bases lay outside the gene matches. The CDR3 spells CASSQGGQGMDEQYF. The CDR3 coding sequence is TGTGCCAGCAGCCAGGGAGGACAGGGGATGGACGAGCAGTACTTC.